These 30 T cell receptor beta chains were sequenced from one sample in a study of blood T cell dynamics during melanoma immunotherapy. The time point is: pre-treatment baseline. TCRdb's copy holds only in-frame clones and misses some; the assay was immunoSEQ multiplex PCR. The sample consists of fewer than 16,000 clones, approximately 81% of them appearing once. The specimen was blood, collected from a patient treated with checkpoint blockade. These receptors were taken from a human donor with melanoma.

The genes are TRBV5-1 and TRBJ2-2; D might be TRBD1 or TRBD2, each matching 5 bases. The V end was cut by 3 bases, the J end by 6 bases, with 12 bases between. Per germline, CDR1 SGHRS and CDR2 YFSETQ. The CDR3 runs 14 residues. The CDR3: CASSSRGVAGELFF. As DNA, the CDR3 is TGCGCCAGCAGCTCACGAGGGGTGGCCGGGGAGCTGTTTTTT.

The V call is TRBV6-6, the J call TRBJ2-7, with 8 bases that match TRBD1. The CDR3 consists of 12 residues. V dropped 6 bases and J dropped 4; count of bases not matched to a gene: 2. CDR1 is MNHNY, CDR2 SVGAGI, per germline (reference sequence). This CDR3 reads CASSNRGYEQYF. Written as DNA, the CDR3 is TGTGCCAGCAGCAACAGGGGGTACGAGCAGTACTTC.

This chain links TRBV5-4 with TRBJ2-3; D ambiguous. Germline V CDR1 and CDR2: SGHNT, YYREEE (reference sequence). V gave up 1 base and J gave up 4 bases, with 7 bases separating them. The CDR3 is 13 amino acids. This CDR3 is CASSLLEADTQYF. The CDR3, as DNA: TGTGCCAGCAGCTTGTTAGAGGCAGATACGCAGTATTTT.

The J gene is TRBJ1-5, the V gene TRBV10-3; 9 bases are a match to TRBD1. The germline gives CDR1 ENHRY, CDR2 SYGVKD. The ends lost 0 bases at V and 6 bases at J; junction bases unmatched: 6. This CDR3 comprises 16 residues. This chain's CDR3 is CAISESVGQGGQPQHF. The CDR3 nucleotides read TGTGCCATCAGTGAGTCAGTGGGACAGGGCGGTCAGCCCCAGCATTTT.

This clone rates as medium-sized. The rearrangement joins TRBV5-6 to TRBJ2-7; D call uncertain. Germline assignment: CDR1 SGHDT and CDR2 YYEEEE. The V end lost 1 base, the J end lost 2 bases, and 13 bases lay between the germline ends. The CDR3 is made up of 15 amino acids. In nucleotides, the CDR3 is TGTGCCAGCAGCTTGATTCTCCGAGGTACCTACGAGCAGTACTTC. Encoded protein: CASSLILRGTYEQYF.

This chain connects TRBV5-6 to TRBJ1-5, with a possible D match to TRBD1 (5 bases). CDR3 length: 15 amino acids. The ends were cut back, 4 bases at V and 5 bases at J, with 16 bases in the middle. Germline values: CDR1 SGHDT, CDR2 YYEEEE. In DNA form, the CDR3 reads TGTGCCAGCAGCGCAGGGTGGCTTGAAGATCAGCCCCAGCATTTT. It codes for CASSAGWLEDQPQHF.

The chain employs TRBV18 and TRBJ2-2, with 7 bases that match TRBD1. V trimming: 0 bases; J trimming: 3 bases; junction bases outside the gene matches: 4. Germline CDR1 KGHSH, CDR2 LQKENI. There are 16 residues in the CDR3. The CDR3 bases are TGTGCCAGCTCACCACCGACAGGGCGGGACACCGGGGAGCTGTTTTTT. Its protein product is CASSPPTGRDTGELFF.

This rearrangement joins TRBV19 to TRBJ2-5; unclear D gene. The CDR3 covers 16 residues. The V end was cut by 5 bases, the J end by 5 bases, with 21 bases between. Looked up from germline, CDR1 is LNHDA and CDR2 is SQIVND (reference sequence). CDR3: CASSLLWAEGQETQYF. As DNA, the CDR3 is TGTGCCAGTAGTCTCCTTTGGGCCGAAGGGCAGGAGACCCAGTACTTC.

The chain links TRBV30 to TRBJ1-2; 8 bases line up with TRBD1. The V and J ends lost 1 base and 5 bases, in that order; junction bases with no gene match: 6. CDR3 length equals 14 residues. Germline CDR1 GTSNPN, CDR2 SVGIG (reference sequence). As DNA, the CDR3 is TGTGCCTGGAGTGCGGACAGGGTCCGGTATGGCTACACCTTC. Amino acids: CAWSADRVRYGYTF.

CDR3 bases: TGTGCCAGCAGTTTCGCGGGACAGGCTGAAAAACTGTTTTTT. Translating it yields CASSFAGQAEKLFF. The V gene is TRBV28, the J gene TRBJ1-4; 8 bases line up with TRBD1. The CDR3 covers 14 residues. With 3 bases clipped from V and 7 bases from J, the junction kept 4 bases outside the gene matches. Germline lookup yields CDR1 MDHEN and CDR2 SYDVKM.

This chain connects TRBV9 to TRBJ2-7, with a weak D call TRBD2 (6 bases). The V and J ends lost 4 bases and 2 bases respectively, with 16 bases between them. The CDR3 has 15 residues. Germline CDR1 SGDLS, CDR2 YYNGEE. CDR3 residues: CASSPEGSGAYEQYF. The DNA of the CDR3 is TGTGCCAGCAGCCCAGAGGGTAGCGGTGCCTACGAGCAGTACTTC.

V and J are TRBV6-6 and TRBJ1-5; D ambiguous. CDR3 length equals 14 residues. Germline V CDR1 and CDR2: MNHNY, SVGAGI (reference sequence). The V and J ends lost 4 bases and 6 bases respectively, with 13 bases between them. The CDR3 spells CASSSFVGRQPQHF. In DNA form, the CDR3 reads TGTGCCAGCAGTTCATTTGTGGGTCGTCAGCCCCAGCATTTT.

This chain connects TRBV5-1 to TRBJ2-3, with TRBD2 identical over 11 bases. V shed 3 bases, J shed 2 bases, and the junction held 11 bases outside the gene matches. The CDR3 consists of 18 residues. Germline V lookup: CDR1 SGHRS, CDR2 YFSETQ. This CDR3 is CASSSASGGPQYTDTQYF. In DNA form, the CDR3 reads TGCGCCAGCAGCTCGGCTAGCGGGGGGCCTCAATACACAGATACGCAGTATTTT.

The chain is built from TRBV4-2 and TRBJ2-7; the match to TRBD1 covers 8 bases. This CDR3 contains 16 residues. V shed 0 bases and J 3 bases; nucleotides not matched to a gene: 7. The germline V gene has CDR1 LGHNA and CDR2 YNFKEQ. CDR3 DNA sequence: TGTGCCAGCAGCCAAGAGGGGACAGGAGCCATCTACGAGCAGTACTTC. Translating it yields CASSQEGTGAIYEQYF.

The V and J genes are TRBV7-2 and TRBJ2-7, with D unclear. The CDR3 has 12 amino acids. Per germline, CDR1 SGHTA and CDR2 FQGNSA. V was clipped by 3 bases and J by 6 bases, with 9 bases between them. CDR3 nucleotides: TGTGCCAGCAGCTTCGGTCCGGGCGAGCAGTACTTC. It yields the protein CASSFGPGEQYF.

This clone showed up just once. The rearrangement links TRBV30 to TRBJ1-6; D unclear. CDR1 is GTSNPN and CDR2 is SVGIG in the germline V gene (reference sequence). The V gene lost 2 bases and the J gene lost 4 bases, with 9 bases spanning the gap. The CDR3 runs 14 residues. For the CDR3, the DNA is TGTGCCTGGAGTCCGACAAGATATAATTCACCCCTCCACTTT. The encoded protein is CAWSPTRYNSPLHF.

The J gene is TRBJ2-4, the V gene TRBV23-1; 10 bases align to TRBD2. TRBV23-1 is an ORF, and what it does is uncertain. The V segment lost 10 bases and the J segment 0 bases; nucleotides outside the gene matches: 18. The CDR3 has 19 amino acids. The CDR3 coding sequence is TGCGCCACCCGGAAAGGGCTAGCGGGGGATCCACTAGCCAAAAACATTCAGTACTTC. Its protein is CATRKGLAGDPLAKNIQYF.

In its sample, this clone was seen a few times. The rearrangement links TRBV7-8 to TRBJ1-3; D ambiguous. The CDR3 totals 16 residues. Germline-derived CDR1 and CDR2 are SGHVS and FQNEAQ. The V gene lost 5 bases and the J gene lost 10 bases, with 24 bases spanning the gap. CDR3 residues: CASSPKEDILPGTIYF. CDR3 sequence (DNA): TGTGCCAGCAGCCCAAAGGAAGACATACTACCAGGAACCATATATTTT.

V gene TRBV5-1 combines with J gene TRBJ2-3; 7 nucleotides agree with TRBD1. The CDR3 runs 17 residues. The V segment lost 4 bases and the J segment 3 bases; nucleotides outside the gene matches: 14. Germline V lookup: CDR1 SGHRS, CDR2 YFSETQ. The CDR3 sequence: CASSLLPTGAPTDTQYF. CDR3 sequence (DNA): TGCGCCAGCAGCCTACTCCCAACAGGGGCCCCGACAGATACGCAGTATTTT.

The V and J genes are TRBV28 and TRBJ1-4; 7 bases align to TRBD1. The CDR3 consists of 15 residues. Germline trimming cut 6 bases from V and 8 bases from J; bases unmatched to any gene: 12. The V gene's germline CDR1 is MDHEN and CDR2 SYDVKM. CDR3 coding DNA: TGTGCCAGCAGGTCACAGACAGGGAGAGGCGAAAAACTGTTTTTT. The encoded protein is CASRSQTGRGEKLFF.

DNA for the CDR3: TGCGCCAGCAAGACAGGGAATTCGGGGACCGGGGAGCTGTTTTTT. The encoded protein is CASKTGNSGTGELFF. This sequence joins TRBV5-1 and TRBJ2-2; 7 bases align to TRBD1. This CDR3 region has 15 residues. V shed 6 bases and J 5 bases; nucleotides not matched to a gene: 10. Germline CDR1 and CDR2: SGHRS and YFSETQ. Full variable domain (outside the CDR3, taken from reference TRBV5-1 and TRBJ2-2): KAGVTQTPRYLIKTRGQQVTLSCSPISGHRSVSWYQQTPGQGLQFLFEYFSETQRNKGNFPGRFSGRQFSNSRSEMNVSTLELGDSALYLCASKTGNSGTGELFFGEGSRLTVL.

V gene TRBV5-1 combines with J gene TRBJ2-5; D gene uncertain. Germline V lookup: CDR1 SGHRS, CDR2 YFSETQ. V lost 7 bases and J 4 bases, leaving 14 bases between the germline ends. The CDR3 spans 13 residues. DNA for the CDR3: TGCGCCAGCGCAACGAACGGCGGAGAGACCCAGTACTTC. The encoded protein is CASATNGGETQYF.

The V call is TRBV9, the J call TRBJ2-5; D gene unclear. V gave up 0 bases and J gave up 2 bases, with 8 bases separating them. The CDR3 has 14 amino acids. Germline CDR1 is SGDLS and CDR2 is YYNGEE. This CDR3 reads CASSVGGLQETQYF. The CDR3 bases are TGTGCCAGCAGCGTAGGGGGTCTACAAGAGACCCAGTACTTC.

The chain is built from TRBV15 and TRBJ2-7, with D possibly matching TRBD1 (6 bases). The CDR3 has 16 residues. The V end was cut by 0 bases, the J end by 7 bases, with 19 bases between. The germline gives CDR1 LNHNV, CDR2 YYDKDF (reference sequence). This CDR3 is CATSRDDTGYLGEQYF. The CDR3 DNA follows: TGTGCCACCAGCAGAGATGACACAGGGTATCTAGGGGAGCAGTACTTC. The complete variable domain, with remaining parts taken from reference TRBV15 and TRBJ2-7, reads DAMVIQNPRYQVTQFGKPVTLSCSQTLNHNVMYWYQQKSSQAPKLLFHYYDKDFNNEADTPDNFQSRRPNTSFCFLDIRSPGLGDTAMYLCATSRDDTGYLGEQYFGPGTRLTVT.

The V call is TRBV5-4, the J call TRBJ2-7; D gene ambiguous. This CDR3 contains 15 residues. V dropped 1 base and J dropped 2 bases, with 13 bases sitting between them. Germline V CDR1 and CDR2: SGHNT, YYREEE (reference sequence). Written as DNA, the CDR3 is TGTGCCAGCAGCTTGATTCTCCGAGGTACCTACGAGCAGTACTTC. As protein: CASSLILRGTYEQYF.

This rearrangement joins TRBV11-2 to TRBJ1-1, with D unresolved. CDR1 SGHAT and CDR2 FQNNGV come from the germline V gene. CDR3 length: 13 amino acids. The V and J ends lost 1 base and 5 bases respectively, with 8 bases between them. The DNA of the CDR3 is TGTGCCAGCAGCTTAGCTGAGTGGACTGAAGCTTTCTTT. Encoded protein: CASSLAEWTEAFF.

This chain joins TRBV29-1 and TRBJ2-3, with no clear D. V shed 4 bases and J shed 4 bases, with 12 bases lying between them. Germline V gene sequence: CDR1 SQVTM, CDR2 ANQGSEA. The CDR3 is made up of 13 amino acids. CDR3 nucleotides: TGCAGCGTTGTCACCGGTAGGTCAGATACGCAGTATTTT. Its translation: CSVVTGRSDTQYF.

The chain employs TRBV30 and TRBJ2-5; D is unclear. The CDR3 sequence is 14 residues long. Per germline, CDR1 GTSNPN and CDR2 SVGIG (reference sequence). The germline V and J ends were trimmed by 0 bases and 2 bases, with 10 bases remaining between them. This chain's CDR3 is CAWSVLSEQETQYF. CDR3 in DNA: TGTGCCTGGAGTGTACTATCAGAGCAAGAGACCCAGTACTTC.

The gene calls are TRBV2 and TRBJ2-3; the D is unclear. V lost 6 bases to trimming and J lost 0 bases, with 10 bases between them. The CDR3 has 14 residues. The germline V gene has CDR1 SNHLY and CDR2 FYNNEI. The CDR3 DNA follows: TGTGCCAGCAGGGGCAGGACCAGCACAGATACGCAGTATTTT. Protein sequence: CASRGRTSTDTQYF. Full variable domain (rest looked up from reference TRBV2 and TRBJ2-3): EPEVTQTPSHQVTQMGQEVILRCVPISNHLYFYWYRQILGQKVEFLVSFYNNEISEKSEIFDDQFSVERPDGSNFTLKIRSTKLEDSAMYFCASRGRTSTDTQYFGPGTRLTVL.

The genes are TRBV28 and TRBJ2-7; D assignment may be TRBD1 or TRBD2 (5 bases each). This CDR3 comprises 12 residues. Germline assignment: CDR1 MDHEN and CDR2 SYDVKM. V lost 2 bases and J lost 8, with 10 bases in between. The CDR3 coding sequence is TGTGCCAGCAGTTTAGGGGGTTACAAGCAGTACTTC. Translating gives CASSLGGYKQYF.